These 25 T cell receptor beta chains came from one sample sequenced in a study of beta chain features in type 1 diabetes (dated by TCRdb to 2017 to 2018). Library preparation employed the immunoSEQ multiplex PCR assay. The High Capacity cDNA Reverse Transcription Kit was used to reverse transcribe all of the isolated RNA, meaning that expressed TCRB transcripts were what got sequenced. Drawn from immuneACCESS, this table holds only the in-frame rearrangements with V and J called that TCRdb kept. Clones are partly lost; checked studies trace under half to an unresolved V gene and leave the rest unexplained. The sample data list under 200,000 clones, and roughly 8% of these were observed just once. The ten largest make up 0.55% to 0.65% of the sample. The sequenced sample was central memory CD4+ T cells from blood. All receptors derive from a man between 18 and 35 years old in good health.

This clone has only a few counts. This chain links TRBV25-1 with TRBJ1-1; D is uncertain. Germline CDR1 MGHDK, CDR2 SYGVNS. The V end was cut by 4 bases, the J end by 0 bases, with 9 bases between. This CDR3 comprises 14 residues. CDR3 sequence reads: CASSVSYLNTEAFF. The DNA for the CDR3 is TGTGCCAGCAGTGTTAGCTACCTGAACACTGAAGCTTTCTTT.

This clone was seen a handful of times. This chain links TRBV7-8 with TRBJ2-5; D may be TRBD1 (6 bases). Germline values: CDR1 SGHVS, CDR2 FQNEAQ. Trimming shortened V by 3 bases and J by 5 bases, and 13 bases separated the two germline ends. CDR3 length: 14 residues. This CDR3 is CASSLTDQGETQYF. The CDR3 bases are TGTGCCAGCAGCTTGACGGACCAGGGGGAGACCCAGTACTTC.

This chain's CDR3 is CASSFPAGTYQETQYF. In DNA form, the CDR3 reads TGTGCCAGCAGCTTTCCGGCAGGGACTTACCAAGAGACCCAGTACTTC. This chain links TRBV7-2 with TRBJ2-5; D is perhaps TRBD2 (6 bases). The CDR3 is made up of 16 amino acids. Germline loops: CDR1 SGHTA, CDR2 FQGNSA. V dropped 3 bases and J dropped 0 bases, with 14 bases sitting between them.

This clone appeared many times. The chain has TRBV7-2 and TRBJ2-5, with TRBD2 identical over 9 bases. Germline V gene lookup returns CDR1 SGHTA and CDR2 FQGNSA. The CDR3 loop spans 16 amino acids. V shed 5 bases and J 5 bases; nucleotides not matched to a gene: 12. The CDR3 loop reads CASSHNSGGRGETQYF. CDR3 DNA sequence: TGTGCCAGCAGCCACAATAGCGGGGGTAGGGGGGAGACCCAGTACTTC.

The chain recombines TRBV10-3 with TRBJ2-7, with D uncertain. Deletions cut 5 bases from V and 0 bases from J, with 11 bases between. Germline assignment: CDR1 ENHRY and CDR2 SYGVKD. This CDR3 spans 14 amino acids. CDR3 sequence reads: CAISNSVPSYEQYF. As DNA, the CDR3 is TGTGCCATCAGTAACAGTGTACCCTCCTACGAGCAGTACTTC.

This chain links TRBV30 with TRBJ2-1; 8 nucleotides agree with TRBD2. Germline-derived CDR1 and CDR2 are GTSNPN and SVGIG (reference sequence). The CDR3 length is 13 residues. V trimming: 3 bases; J trimming: 9 bases; junction bases outside the gene matches: 7. CDR3 region: CAWSGGAVGEQFF. CDR3 nucleotide sequence: TGTGCCTGGAGCGGGGGGGCGGTGGGTGAGCAGTTCTTC.

This clone was observed many times. This chain uses TRBV25-1 with TRBJ2-7; a possible D gene is TRBD2 (7 bases). Germline CDR1 MGHDK, CDR2 SYGVNS. There are 15 residues in the CDR3. Deletions cut 5 bases from V and 3 bases from J, with 17 bases between. For the CDR3, the DNA is TGTGCCAGCAGTCGGACAGATGGACTAGGCTACGAGCAGTACTTC. Amino acid sequence: CASSRTDGLGYEQYF.

Many counts were recorded for this clone. The genes are TRBV7-8 and TRBJ2-5; no clear D gene. Germline V CDR1 and CDR2: SGHVS, FQNEAQ. Trimming stripped 4 bases from V and 2 bases from J, with 2 bases between. This CDR3 contains 11 residues. CDR3 sequence: CASSSQETQYF. CDR3 in DNA: TGTGCCAGCAGCTCGCAAGAGACCCAGTACTTC.

This clone was counted a few times. CDR3 sequence: CASSLVAGEILQYF. The CDR3 DNA follows: TGCGCCAGCAGCTTGGTTGCAGGGGAGATTCTCCAGTACTTC. The chain couples TRBV5-1 to TRBJ2-5, with a possible D match to TRBD1 (6 bases). Between the trimmed V and J ends, which lost 0 bases and 10 bases, there was a span of 16 bases. CDR3 length: 14 amino acids. Looked up from germline, CDR1 is SGHRS and CDR2 is YFSETQ.

The chain joins TRBV28 to TRBJ1-4; the D gene is possibly TRBD1 (5 bases). V dropped 4 bases and J dropped 8 bases, with 17 bases sitting between them. Germline V gene lookup returns CDR1 MDHEN and CDR2 SYDVKM. The CDR3 covers 15 residues. CDR3 region: CASSSSEGMGEKLFF. As DNA, the CDR3 is TGTGCCAGCAGTTCCTCGGAGGGGATGGGAGAAAAACTGTTTTTT.

V usage is TRBV7-2 and J usage is TRBJ2-3, with D tentatively TRBD2 (8 bases). Trimming stripped 5 bases from V and 2 bases from J, with 17 bases between. The CDR3 is 16 residues long. The germline gives CDR1 SGHTA, CDR2 FQGNSA. In nucleotides, the CDR3 is TGTGCCAGCAGCCCGACGGGAGGGGGCAACACAGATACGCAGTATTTT. This translates into CASSPTGGGNTDTQYF.

This rearrangement joins TRBV5-1 to TRBJ1-1; D is perhaps TRBD1 (5 bases). Per the germline V gene, CDR1 is SGHRS and CDR2 is YFSETQ. V lost 1 base and J lost 2, with 9 bases in between. The length of the CDR3 is 14 residues. CDR3 nucleotides: TGCGCCAGCAGCTTGACCAGGGTTAACACTGAAGCTTTCTTT. It yields the protein CASSLTRVNTEAFF.

The V call is TRBV6-5, the J call TRBJ1-6, with no clear D. Germline CDR1 MNHEY, CDR2 SVGAGI. The CDR3 has 13 amino acids. Between the trimmed V and J ends, which lost 8 bases and 8 bases, there was a span of 13 bases. The CDR3 DNA reads TGTGCCAGCCGGGATGTGGGTTATTCACCCCTCCACTTT. Protein product: CASRDVGYSPLHF.

V usage is TRBV7-2 and J usage is TRBJ1-5, with a weak D call TRBD1 (5 bases). V was clipped by 2 bases and J by 8 bases, with 16 bases between them. This CDR3 region has 15 residues. Germline V gives CDR1 SGHTA, CDR2 FQGNSA. This CDR3 reads CASSLQGRAIEPQHF. Written as DNA, the CDR3 is TGTGCCAGCAGCTTACAAGGCAGGGCCATAGAGCCCCAGCATTTT.

This clone was seen only a few times. The chain uses TRBV30 and TRBJ1-5; no firm D call. This CDR3 comprises 15 residues. V lost 0 bases, J lost 0 bases, and 9 bases lay in between. The germline V gene encodes CDR1 GTSNPN and CDR2 SVGIG (reference sequence). The DNA for the CDR3 is TGTGCCTGGAGTGTACCGGAGTATAGCAATCAGCCCCAGCATTTT. It yields the protein CAWSVPEYSNQPQHF.

The chain links TRBV7-3 to TRBJ2-3; TRBD2 matches 10 bases. Trimming removed 6 bases from V and 0 bases from J; junction bases left unmatched: 3. Germline V gives CDR1 SGHTA, CDR2 FQGTGA. This CDR3 region has 15 residues. CDR3: CASRASGSSTDTQYF. The CDR3 nucleotides are TGTGCCAGCAGGGCTAGCGGGAGTAGCACAGATACGCAGTATTTT.

The V gene is TRBV5-1, the J gene TRBJ1-1; 11 positions match TRBD1. The germline gives CDR1 SGHRS, CDR2 YFSETQ. V dropped 4 bases and J dropped 5; count of bases not matched to a gene: 10. This CDR3 comprises 16 residues. The CDR3 DNA follows: TGCGCCAGCAGCCTAAGAAGGGACAGGGGGGGGACTGAAGCTTTCTTT. This codes for CASSLRRDRGGTEAFF.

This clone has just a few counts. In the same sample, other DNA sequences code for this CDR3. The chain combines TRBV30 with TRBJ2-7; D might be TRBD1 (5 bases). CDR1 and CDR2 from the germline V gene are GTSNPN and SVGIG (reference sequence). V shed 0 bases and J shed 4 bases, with 13 bases lying between them. CDR3 length: 14 amino acids. The CDR3 coding sequence is TGTGCCTGGAGTGTAGGCAGGGTGGTTTACGAGCAGTACTTC. Encoded protein: CAWSVGRVVYEQYF.

This clone was seen at least ten times. The chain carries TRBV27 and TRBJ2-3, with 13 bases aligning to TRBD2. The CDR3 consists of 17 residues. Trimming took 6 bases from V and 4 from J; bases not matched to a gene: 10. Germline V gives CDR1 MNHEY, CDR2 SMNVEV (reference sequence). This CDR3 is CASRTNGLAGDSDTQYF. Written as DNA, the CDR3 is TGTGCCAGCAGAACCAACGGACTAGCGGGAGACTCAGATACGCAGTATTTT.

The rearrangement links TRBV6-6 to TRBJ2-7, with 7 positions matching TRBD1. J gave up 1 base and V 6 bases, and 3 bases lay outside the gene matches. The CDR3 loop spans 13 amino acids. Germline V gene data show CDR1 as MNHNY and CDR2 as SVGAGI (reference sequence). CDR3 nucleotide sequence: TGTGCCAGCAGATTGACAGGGTCCTACGAGCAGTACTTC. Translation: CASRLTGSYEQYF.

Only a few counts were recorded for this clone. This chain connects TRBV7-2 to TRBJ2-1, with unresolved D. V was shortened by 3 bases and J by 2 bases, with 8 bases between the two germline ends. The CDR3 has 14 amino acids. The germline gives CDR1 SGHTA, CDR2 FQGNSA. CDR3 residues: CASSLSATYNEQFF. The CDR3 nucleotides read TGTGCCAGCAGCTTGAGCGCCACCTACAATGAGCAGTTCTTC.

On this clone itself: The junction shows a germline mismatch at one end, possibly a read error. The rearrangement links TRBV7-7 to TRBJ2-1; possible D gene TRBD1, 6 bases. Germline CDR1 reads SSHAT; CDR2 reads FNYEAQ (reference sequence). The CDR3 length is 15 residues. Written as DNA, the CDR3 is TGTGCTAGCAGCTTGGGACACGGCCCCTACAATGAGCAGTTCTTC. Its protein is CASSLGHGPYNEQFF. The variable domain in full, completed from reference TRBV7-7 and TRBJ2-1, reads GAGVSQSPRYKVTKRGQDVTLRCDPISSHATLYWYQQALGQGPEFLTYFNYEAQPDKSGLPSDRFSAERPEGSISTLTIQRTEQRDSAMYRCASSLGHGPYNEQFFGPGTRLTVL.

The sample holds many counts of this clone. The chain carries TRBV4-3 and TRBJ2-5, with D perhaps matching TRBD2 (5 bases). The CDR3 covers 17 residues. The V and J ends lost 0 bases and 9 bases respectively, with 23 bases between them. Looked up from germline, CDR1 is LGHNA and CDR2 is YSLEER. CDR3 residues: CASSQELSAAGKSAQYF. As DNA, the CDR3 is TGCGCCAGCAGCCAAGAGTTGTCCGCGGCGGGCAAGTCGGCCCAGTACTTC.

In this sample, this clone turned up a few times. The chain uses TRBV18 and TRBJ1-1; tentatively, D is TRBD1 (5 bases). The ends were cut back, 2 bases at V and 4 bases at J, with 11 bases in the middle. This CDR3 is built from 14 residues. Germline loops: CDR1 KGHSH, CDR2 LQKENI. The CDR3 here is CASSPGRDGTEAFF. The CDR3 DNA sequence: TGTGCCAGCTCACCAGGCAGGGATGGCACTGAAGCTTTCTTT.

This clone was picked up many times. The J gene is TRBJ1-2, the V gene TRBV7-9; D possibly corresponds to TRBD1 (6 bases). V lost 7 bases and J 6 bases, leaving 24 bases between the germline ends. This CDR3 has 16 amino acids. CDR1 is SEHNR and CDR2 is FQNEAQ in the germline V gene (reference sequence). CDR3 nucleotide sequence: TGTGCCAGCACCCCTACGCGGGGGCATCTTCGCGATGGCTACACCTTC. This codes for CASTPTRGHLRDGYTF. The full variable domain, completed using reference TRBV7-9 and TRBJ1-2, is DTGVSQNPRHKITKRGQNVTFRCDPISEHNRLYWYRQTLGQGPEFLTYFQNEAQLEKSRLLSDRFSAERPKGSFSTLEIQRTEQGDSAMYLCASTPTRGHLRDGYTFGSGTRLTVV.